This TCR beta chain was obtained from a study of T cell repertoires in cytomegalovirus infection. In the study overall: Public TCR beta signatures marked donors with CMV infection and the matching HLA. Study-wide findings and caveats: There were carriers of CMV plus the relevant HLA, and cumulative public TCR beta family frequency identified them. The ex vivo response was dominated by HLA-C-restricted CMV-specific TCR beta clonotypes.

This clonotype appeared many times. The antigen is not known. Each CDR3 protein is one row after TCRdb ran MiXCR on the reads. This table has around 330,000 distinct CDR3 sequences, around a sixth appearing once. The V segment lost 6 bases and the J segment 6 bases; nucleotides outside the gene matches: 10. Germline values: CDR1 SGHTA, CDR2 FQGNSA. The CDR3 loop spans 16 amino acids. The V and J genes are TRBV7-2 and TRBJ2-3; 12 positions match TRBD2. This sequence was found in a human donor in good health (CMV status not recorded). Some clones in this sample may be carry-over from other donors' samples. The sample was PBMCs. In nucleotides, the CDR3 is TGTGCCAGCAGGCGGACTAGCGGGGAGTTCACGGATACGCAGTATTTT. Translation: CASRRTSGEFTDTQYF.